This T cell receptor (beta chain) was retrieved from a study of cytomegalovirus exposure and HLA in healthy donors. Study findings and constraints: Later on, an analysis tied some 17,000 TCR beta sequences to HLA alleles at 0.05 false discovery rate. A later analysis reportedly identified an Asian-associated ancestry cluster as carrying fewer N-insertions than the roughly 600-donor mean.

Primers: 60 Vbeta forward and 13 Jbeta reverse. In the authors' workflow: Unique TCR beta chains numbered 60 million to 100 million in a later analysis, with roughly 9.9 million shared. Repertoires were generated with immunoSEQ multiplex PCR, while TCRdb's copy carries only in-frame clones and drops some. D and trimming were read from the DNA, whereas the V and J calls and clone size are those reported in that table. Of about 180,000 clones listed, about 79% are singletons. Details on this clone: Antigen: not known.

As for the donors, each was a healthy bone marrow donor. V gave up 7 bases and J gave up 4 bases, with 13 bases separating them. The CDR3 is 13 amino acids. Germline V gene data show CDR1 as LNHDA and CDR2 as SQIVND (reference sequence). The origin of this receptor is a man younger than 35 in good health and CMV-seronegative. This rearrangement joins TRBV19 to TRBJ1-2; D not certain. The sample comprised PBMCs. CDR3 residues: CASTAGGPYGYTF. The CDR3, as DNA: TGTGCCAGTACCGCCGGCGGCCCCTATGGCTACACCTTC.